This TCR beta chain emerged from a study of regulatory T cells in long-lasting Graves disease. Construction of the TCR beta libraries employed iRepertoire HTBI primers in conjunction with Arm-PCR of CDR3 regions. Original handling: Identified across the samples were 62 TRBV segments and around 14 TRBJ segments. TCRdb fed the multiplex PCR reads into MiXCR, producing one record per CDR3 protein. These V and J calls rely on TCRdb rather than the paper's analysis. The sample carries 450,000 or so distinct CDR3 sequences, 20% recorded once. Sample time point: persistent/refractory GD, antithyroid drugs over 5 years with positive TRAb. Researchers made the TCR library from RNA that was extracted from PBMCs. Broader study findings: Accuracy might have suffered from few samples. Sampling was limited to peripheral blood rather than thyroid tissue.

This clonotype was observed a few times. As yet, its antigen is unknown. The sequencing used peripheral blood mononuclear cells (PBMCs), collected when the disease was refractory, from a patient treated with antithyroid drugs. The receptor's source is a female donor with Graves disease.

Here the CDR3 DNA reads TGTGCCAGCAGCGTAGTAGCTGGAGGCGAGCAGTACTTC. As protein: CASSVVAGGEQYF. The chain is built from TRBV9 and TRBJ2-7, with a weak D call TRBD2 (5 bases). This CDR3 comprises 13 residues. The germline V gene encodes CDR1 SGDLS and CDR2 YYNGEE. With 0 bases removed from V and 6 bases from J, the gap between germline ends came to 10 bases.